This paragraph reports one T cell receptor (beta chain). Its antigen remains unknown. This clone may be a read error of a much larger clone one base away. Per sample, extraction of total RNA gave at least 6 micrograms in every case. This CDR3 contains 16 residues. The germline V gene has CDR1 LGHDT and CDR2 YNNKEL (reference sequence). The J segment lost 0 bases and the V segment lost 7 bases, leaving 9 bases of the junction unmatched. Alongside a J-beta primer mix, a sample-barcoded 5' primer served in a second PCR lasting about 7 to 11 cycles. Each cDNA molecule carried a tag from a template-switch adaptor that contained 12 random nucleotides. From the 5' RACE reads, TCRdb called clonotypes with MiXCR, one entry per CDR3 protein. This table has hundreds of thousands of distinct CDR3 sequences, about 30% appearing once. The sample is drawn from a study of blood T cells in healthy people across ages. The overall study: When template switching was applied, about one barcoded beta molecule was captured per two T cells. Study-level results: Diversity was higher, and naive CD4+ cells more numerous, in long-lived donors than in aged donors.

The chain joins TRBV3-1 to TRBJ2-1; TRBD2 matches 7 bases. The specimen sequenced was blood. The receptor was derived from a woman aged 80 or over in good health. CDR3 sequence (DNA): TGTGCCAGCAACCCTGGGGGGGGGATCTCCTACAATGAGCAGTTCTTC. The encoded protein is CASNPGGGISYNEQFF.